The T cell receptor (beta chain) described here comes from a study of identical twins. Overall study results and limits: With beta out-of-frame sequences, excess sharing by twins was weaker. Out-of-frame alpha sequences shared between twins exhibited an excess of low generation probability.

TCRdb analysed the 5' RACE reads with MiXCR anew, one entry per CDR3 protein. The top ten clones hold approximately 0.98% of a sample with around 480,000 distinct CDR3 sequences, around 15% of them seen once. The ends lost 2 bases at V and 3 bases at J; junction bases unmatched: 7. Germline V gives CDR1 MNHEY, CDR2 SVGEGT. This CDR3 has 17 residues. Note on this clonotype: Its cognate antigen is unknown.

These data were also reused for a study on yellow fever vaccine responses in identical twins.

The sequence was obtained from a woman younger than 30 in good health. Material: CD4+ T cells sorted from blood. This sequence joins TRBV6-2 or TRBV6-3 and TRBJ2-6; TRBD2 agrees at 7 bases. The CDR3 region has the DNA TGTGCCAGCAGTTACCCGAGTGGGGGGGTTGGGGCCAACGTCCTGACTTTC. As protein: CASSYPSGGVGANVLTF.